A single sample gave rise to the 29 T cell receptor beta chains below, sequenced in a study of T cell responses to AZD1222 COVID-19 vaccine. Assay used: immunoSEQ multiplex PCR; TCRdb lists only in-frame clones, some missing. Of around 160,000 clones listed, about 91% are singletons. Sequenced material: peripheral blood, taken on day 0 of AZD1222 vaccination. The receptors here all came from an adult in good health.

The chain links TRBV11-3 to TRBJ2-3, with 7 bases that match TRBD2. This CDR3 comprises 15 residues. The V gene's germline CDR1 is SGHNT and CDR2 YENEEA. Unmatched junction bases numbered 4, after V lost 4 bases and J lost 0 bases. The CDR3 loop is CASSSQGLSTDTQYF. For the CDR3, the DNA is TGTGCCAGCAGCTCTCAGGGACTAAGCACAGATACGCAGTATTTT.

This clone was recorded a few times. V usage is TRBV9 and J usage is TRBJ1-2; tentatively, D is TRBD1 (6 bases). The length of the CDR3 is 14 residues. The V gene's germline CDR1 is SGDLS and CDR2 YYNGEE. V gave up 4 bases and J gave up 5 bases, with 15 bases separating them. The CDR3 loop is CASSPQGAGYGYTF. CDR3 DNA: TGTGCCAGCAGCCCACAGGGAGCCGGGTATGGCTACACCTTC.

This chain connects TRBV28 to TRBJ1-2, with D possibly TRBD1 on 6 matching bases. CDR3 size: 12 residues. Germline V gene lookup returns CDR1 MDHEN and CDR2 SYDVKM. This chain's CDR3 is CASSEGGYGYTF. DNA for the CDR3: TGTGCTAGCTCGGAGGGGGGCTATGGCTACACCTTC.

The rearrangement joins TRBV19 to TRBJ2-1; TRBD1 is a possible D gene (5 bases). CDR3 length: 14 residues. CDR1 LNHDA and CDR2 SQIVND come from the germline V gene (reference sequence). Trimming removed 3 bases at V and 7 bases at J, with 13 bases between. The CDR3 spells CASSMWGLGNEQFF. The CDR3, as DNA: TGTGCCAGTAGTATGTGGGGCCTTGGGAATGAGCAGTTCTTC.

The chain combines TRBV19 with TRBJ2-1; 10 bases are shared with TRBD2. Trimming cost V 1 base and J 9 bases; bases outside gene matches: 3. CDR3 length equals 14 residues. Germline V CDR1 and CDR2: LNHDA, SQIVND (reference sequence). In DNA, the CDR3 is TGTGCCAGTAGTATAGCTAGCGGGGGTGGTGAGCAGTTCTTC. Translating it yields CASSIASGGGEQFF.

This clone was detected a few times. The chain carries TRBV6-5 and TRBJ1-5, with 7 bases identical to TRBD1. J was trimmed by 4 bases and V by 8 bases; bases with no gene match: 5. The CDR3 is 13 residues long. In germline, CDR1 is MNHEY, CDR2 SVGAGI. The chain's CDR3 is CASLGQTNQPQHF. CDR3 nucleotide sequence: TGTGCCAGCCTGGGACAGACAAATCAGCCCCAGCATTTT.

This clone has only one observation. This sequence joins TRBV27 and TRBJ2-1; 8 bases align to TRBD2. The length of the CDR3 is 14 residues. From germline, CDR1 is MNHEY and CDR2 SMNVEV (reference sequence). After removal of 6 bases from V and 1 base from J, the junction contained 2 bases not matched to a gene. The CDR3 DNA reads TGTGCCAGCAGCCGGGGGGGGTCCTACAATGAGCAGTTCTTC. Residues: CASSRGGSYNEQFF.

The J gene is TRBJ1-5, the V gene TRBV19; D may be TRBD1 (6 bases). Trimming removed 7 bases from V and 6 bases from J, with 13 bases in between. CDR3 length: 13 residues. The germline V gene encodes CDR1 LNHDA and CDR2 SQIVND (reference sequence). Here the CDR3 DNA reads TGTGCCAGTAATCTAGGGGGGGGTCAGCCCCAGCATTTT. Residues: CASNLGGGQPQHF.

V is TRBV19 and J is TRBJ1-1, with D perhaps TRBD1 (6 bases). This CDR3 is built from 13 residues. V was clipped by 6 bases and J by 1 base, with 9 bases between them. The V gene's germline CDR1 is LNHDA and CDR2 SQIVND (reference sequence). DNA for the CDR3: TGTGCCAGTAGGAACAGGGAGAACACTGAAGCTTTCTTT. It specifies CASRNRENTEAFF. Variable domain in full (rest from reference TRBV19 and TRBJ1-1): DGGITQSPKYLFRKEGQNVTLSCEQNLNHDAMYWYRQDPGQGLRLIYYSQIVNDFQKGDIAEGYSVSREKKESFPLTVTSAQKNPTAFYLCASRNRENTEAFFGQGTRLTVV.

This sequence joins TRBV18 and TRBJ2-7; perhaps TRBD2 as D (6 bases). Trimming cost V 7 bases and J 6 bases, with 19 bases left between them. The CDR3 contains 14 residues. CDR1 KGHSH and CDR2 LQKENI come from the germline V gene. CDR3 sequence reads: CASWSQEWDSEQYF. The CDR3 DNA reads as TGTGCCAGCTGGTCCCAGGAATGGGACTCCGAGCAGTACTTC.

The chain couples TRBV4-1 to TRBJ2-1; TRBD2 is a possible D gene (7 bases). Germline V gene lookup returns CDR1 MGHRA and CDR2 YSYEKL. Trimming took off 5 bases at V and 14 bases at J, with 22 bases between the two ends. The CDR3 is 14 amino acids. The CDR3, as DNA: TGCGCCAGCAGCACTAAACAAGGGGGGGCCGAGGAGTTCTTC. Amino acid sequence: CASSTKQGGAEEFF.

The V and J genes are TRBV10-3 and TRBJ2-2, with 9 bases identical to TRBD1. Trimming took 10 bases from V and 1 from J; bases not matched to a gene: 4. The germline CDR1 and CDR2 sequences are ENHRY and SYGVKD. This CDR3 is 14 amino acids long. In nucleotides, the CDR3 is TGTGCCAAAGGGACAGGGATGAACACCGGGGAGCTGTTTTTT. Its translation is CAKGTGMNTGELFF.

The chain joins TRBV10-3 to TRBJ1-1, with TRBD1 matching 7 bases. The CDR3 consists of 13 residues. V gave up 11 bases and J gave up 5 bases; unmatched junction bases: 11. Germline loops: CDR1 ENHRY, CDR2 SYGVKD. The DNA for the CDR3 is TGTGCCTCCCAAGCAGGGGGAGGGACTGAAGCTTTCTTT. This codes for CASQAGGGTEAFF.

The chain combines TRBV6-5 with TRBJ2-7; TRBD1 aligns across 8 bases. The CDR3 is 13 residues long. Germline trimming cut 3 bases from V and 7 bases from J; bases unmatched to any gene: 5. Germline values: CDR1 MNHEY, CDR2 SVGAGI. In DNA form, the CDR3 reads TGTGCCAGCAGTTATTCGGACAGGGCGGAGCAGTACTTC. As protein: CASSYSDRAEQYF.

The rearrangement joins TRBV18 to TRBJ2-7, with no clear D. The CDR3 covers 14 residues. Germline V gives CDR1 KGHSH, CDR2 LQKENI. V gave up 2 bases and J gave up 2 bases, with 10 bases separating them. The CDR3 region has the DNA TGTGCCAGCTCACCAAATCAGGCCGCCTACGAGCAGTACTTC. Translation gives CASSPNQAAYEQYF.

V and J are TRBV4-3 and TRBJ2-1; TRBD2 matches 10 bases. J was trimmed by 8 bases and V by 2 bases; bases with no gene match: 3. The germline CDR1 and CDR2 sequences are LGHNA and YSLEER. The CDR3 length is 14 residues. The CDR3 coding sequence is TGCGCCAGCAGCCAAACTAGCGGGGACGATGAGCAGTTCTTC. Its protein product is CASSQTSGDDEQFF.

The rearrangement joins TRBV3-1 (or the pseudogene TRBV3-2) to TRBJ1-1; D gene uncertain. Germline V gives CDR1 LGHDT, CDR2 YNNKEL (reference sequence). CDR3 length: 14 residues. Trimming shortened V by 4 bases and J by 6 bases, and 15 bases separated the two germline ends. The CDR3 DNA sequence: TGTGCCAGCAGCCCCCTAGTTACCGGGGCTGAAGCTTTCTTT. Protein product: CASSPLVTGAEAFF.

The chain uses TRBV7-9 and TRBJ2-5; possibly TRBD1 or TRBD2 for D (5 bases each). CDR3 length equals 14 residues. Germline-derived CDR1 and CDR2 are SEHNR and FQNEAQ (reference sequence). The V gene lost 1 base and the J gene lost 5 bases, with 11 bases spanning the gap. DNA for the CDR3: TGTGCCAGCAGCTTAGTGGGGGTGCGGGAGACCCAGTACTTC. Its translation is CASSLVGVRETQYF.

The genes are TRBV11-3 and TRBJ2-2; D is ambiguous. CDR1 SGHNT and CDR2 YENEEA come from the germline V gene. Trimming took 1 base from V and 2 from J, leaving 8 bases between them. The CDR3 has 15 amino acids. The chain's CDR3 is CASSLGGDNTGELFF. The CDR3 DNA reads TGTGCCAGCAGCTTAGGAGGAGATAACACCGGGGAGCTGTTTTTT. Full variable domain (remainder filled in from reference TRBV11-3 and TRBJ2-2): EAGVVQSPRYKIIEKKQPVAFWCNPISGHNTLYWYLQNLGQGPELLIRYENEEAVDDSQLPKDRFSAERLKGVDSTLKIQPAELGDSAVYLCASSLGGDNTGELFFGEGSRLTVL.

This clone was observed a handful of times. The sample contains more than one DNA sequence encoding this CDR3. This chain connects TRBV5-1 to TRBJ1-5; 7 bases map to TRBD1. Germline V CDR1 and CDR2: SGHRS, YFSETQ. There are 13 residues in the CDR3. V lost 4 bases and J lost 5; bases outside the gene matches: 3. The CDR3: CASSPGGDQPQHF. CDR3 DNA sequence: TGCGCCAGCAGCCCAGGGGGAGATCAGCCCCAGCATTTT. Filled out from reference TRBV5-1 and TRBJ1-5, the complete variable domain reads KAGVTQTPRYLIKTRGQQVTLSCSPISGHRSVSWYQQTPGQGLQFLFEYFSETQRNKGNFPGRFSGRQFSNSRSEMNVSTLELGDSALYLCASSPGGDQPQHFGDGTRLSIL.

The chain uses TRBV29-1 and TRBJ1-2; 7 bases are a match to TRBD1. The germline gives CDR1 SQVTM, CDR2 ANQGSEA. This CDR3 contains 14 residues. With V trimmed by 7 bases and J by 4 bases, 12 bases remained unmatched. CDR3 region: CSEPTGNPSYGYTF. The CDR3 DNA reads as TGCAGCGAACCGACAGGGAACCCCTCCTATGGCTACACCTTC.

CDR3 nucleotide sequence: TGTGCCAGCAGCTTAGCGGGTTCCGGGGGAGGCACTGAAGCTTTCTTT. Protein sequence: CASSLAGSGGGTEAFF. The genes are TRBV7-2 and TRBJ1-1; possible D gene TRBD1, 5 bases. V was shortened by 0 bases and J by 4 bases, with 15 bases between the two germline ends. This CDR3 contains 16 residues. The V gene's germline CDR1 is SGHTA and CDR2 FQGNSA. Filled out from reference TRBV7-2 and TRBJ1-1, the complete variable domain reads GAGVSQSPSNKVTEKGKDVELRCDPISGHTALYWYRQSLGQGLEFLIYFQGNSAPDKSGLPSDRFSAERTGGSVSTLTIQRTQQEDSAVYLCASSLAGSGGGTEAFFGQGTRLTVV.

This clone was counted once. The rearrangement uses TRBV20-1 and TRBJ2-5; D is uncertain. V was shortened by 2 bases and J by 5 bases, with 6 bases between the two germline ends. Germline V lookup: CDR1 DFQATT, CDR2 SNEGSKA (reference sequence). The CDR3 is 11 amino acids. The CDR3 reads CSARKVETQYF. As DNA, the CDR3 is TGCAGTGCTAGAAAGGTGGAGACCCAGTACTTC.

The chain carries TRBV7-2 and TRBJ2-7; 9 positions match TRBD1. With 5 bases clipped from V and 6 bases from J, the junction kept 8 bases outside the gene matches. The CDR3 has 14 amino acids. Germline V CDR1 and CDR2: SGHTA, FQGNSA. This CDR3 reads CASSGGTGQVEQYF. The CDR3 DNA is TGTGCCAGCAGCGGAGGGACAGGGCAGGTCGAGCAGTACTTC.

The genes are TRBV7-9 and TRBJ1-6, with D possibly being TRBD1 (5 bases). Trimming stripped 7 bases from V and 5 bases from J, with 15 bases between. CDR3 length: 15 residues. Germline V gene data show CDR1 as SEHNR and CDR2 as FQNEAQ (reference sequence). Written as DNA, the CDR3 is TGTGCCAGCACCCTTAGCCAGGGCGATAATTCACCCCTCCACTTT. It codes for CASTLSQGDNSPLHF. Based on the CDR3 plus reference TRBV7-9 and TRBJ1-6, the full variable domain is DTGVSQNPRHKITKRGQNVTFRCDPISEHNRLYWYRQTLGQGPEFLTYFQNEAQLEKSRLLSDRFSAERPKGSFSTLEIQRTEQGDSAMYLCASTLSQGDNSPLHFGNGTRLTVT.

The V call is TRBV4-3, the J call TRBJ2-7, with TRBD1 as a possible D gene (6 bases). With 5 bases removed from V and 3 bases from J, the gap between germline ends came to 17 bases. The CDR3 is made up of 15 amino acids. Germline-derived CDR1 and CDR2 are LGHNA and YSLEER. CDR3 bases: TGCGCCAGCAGCGAGAACGACAGGCTCCACTACGAGCAGTACTTC. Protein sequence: CASSENDRLHYEQYF.

CDR3 amino acids: CATLTGTASIATNEKLFF. The CDR3 bases are TGTGCCACCCTTACCGGGACAGCCTCTATTGCAACTAATGAAAAACTGTTTTTT. The rearrangement uses TRBV28 and TRBJ1-4, with 7 bases matching TRBD1. After removal of 10 bases from V and 0 bases from J, the junction contained 17 bases not matched to a gene. From germline, CDR1 is MDHEN and CDR2 SYDVKM. The CDR3 contains 18 residues.

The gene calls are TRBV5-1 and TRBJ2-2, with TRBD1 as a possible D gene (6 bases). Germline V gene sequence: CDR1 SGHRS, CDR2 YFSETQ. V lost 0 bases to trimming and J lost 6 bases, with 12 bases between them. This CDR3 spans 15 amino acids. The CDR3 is CASSLVGGVSGELFF. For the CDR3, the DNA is TGCGCCAGCAGCTTGGTTGGGGGCGTATCCGGGGAGCTGTTTTTT.

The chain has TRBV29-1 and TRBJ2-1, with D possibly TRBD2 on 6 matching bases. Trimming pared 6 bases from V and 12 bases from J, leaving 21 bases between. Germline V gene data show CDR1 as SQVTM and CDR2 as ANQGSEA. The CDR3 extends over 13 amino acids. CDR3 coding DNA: TGCAGCGTGAAGGTAGGCGGGGTCCCCCTGCAGTTCTTC. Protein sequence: CSVKVGGVPLQFF.